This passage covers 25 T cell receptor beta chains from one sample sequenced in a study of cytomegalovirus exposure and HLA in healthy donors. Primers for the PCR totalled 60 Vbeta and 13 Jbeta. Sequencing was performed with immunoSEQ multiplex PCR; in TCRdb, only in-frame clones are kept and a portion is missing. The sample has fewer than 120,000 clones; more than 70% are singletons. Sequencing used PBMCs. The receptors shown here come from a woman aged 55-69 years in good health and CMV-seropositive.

CDR3 residues: CASMGQENQPQHF. The CDR3 nucleotides read TGTGCCAGCATGGGACAGGAGAATCAGCCCCAGCATTTT. The rearrangement links TRBV2 to TRBJ1-5; 8 bases match TRBD1. The CDR3 totals 13 residues. The germline V gene has CDR1 SNHLY and CDR2 FYNNEI. Losses at the gene ends were 7 bases for V and 4 bases for J; bases not matched to a gene: 3. The whole variable domain, remainder taken from reference TRBV2 and TRBJ1-5, is EPEVTQTPSHQVTQMGQEVILRCVPISNHLYFYWYRQILGQKVEFLVSFYNNEISEKSEIFDDQFSVERPDGSNFTLKIRSTKLEDSAMYFCASMGQENQPQHFGDGTRLSIL.

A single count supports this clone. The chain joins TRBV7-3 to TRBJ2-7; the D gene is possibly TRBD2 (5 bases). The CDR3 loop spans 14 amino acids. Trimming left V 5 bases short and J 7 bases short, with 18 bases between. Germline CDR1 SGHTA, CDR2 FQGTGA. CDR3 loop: CASSRGTSSGEQYF. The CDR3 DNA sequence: TGTGCCAGCAGCCGGGGTACTAGTTCGGGGGAGCAGTACTTC. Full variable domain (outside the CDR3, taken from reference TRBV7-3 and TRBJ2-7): GAGVSQTPSNKVTEKGKYVELRCDPISGHTALYWYRQSLGQGPEFLIYFQGTGAADDSGLPNDRFFAVRPEGSVSTLKIQRTERGDSAVYLCASSRGTSSGEQYFGPGTRLTVT.

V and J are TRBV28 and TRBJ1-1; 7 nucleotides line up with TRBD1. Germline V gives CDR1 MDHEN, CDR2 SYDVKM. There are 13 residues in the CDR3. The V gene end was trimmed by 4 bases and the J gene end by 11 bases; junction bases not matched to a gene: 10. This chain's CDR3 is CASSSPTTGLAFF. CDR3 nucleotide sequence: TGTGCCAGCAGTTCACCCACGACAGGGTTGGCTTTCTTT.

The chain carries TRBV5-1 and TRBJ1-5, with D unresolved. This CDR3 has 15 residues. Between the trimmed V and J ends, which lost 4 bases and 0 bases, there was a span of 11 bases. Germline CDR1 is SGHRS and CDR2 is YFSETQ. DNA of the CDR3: TGCGCCAGCAGCGTGGACGGGGTTAGCAATCAGCCCCAGCATTTT. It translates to CASSVDGVSNQPQHF. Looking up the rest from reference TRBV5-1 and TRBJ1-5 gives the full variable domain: KAGVTQTPRYLIKTRGQQVTLSCSPISGHRSVSWYQQTPGQGLQFLFEYFSETQRNKGNFPGRFSGRQFSNSRSEMNVSTLELGDSALYLCASSVDGVSNQPQHFGDGTRLSIL.

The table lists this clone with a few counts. The DNA of the CDR3 is TGTGCCAGCAGACCCATAGGTGGGCAGGGAAACTATGGCTACACCTTC. As protein: CASRPIGGQGNYGYTF. The chain links TRBV28 to TRBJ1-2; weak D call: TRBD1 (5 bases). Germline-derived CDR1 and CDR2 are MDHEN and SYDVKM. The CDR3 runs to 16 residues. V lost 6 bases, J lost 2 bases, and 19 bases lay in between.

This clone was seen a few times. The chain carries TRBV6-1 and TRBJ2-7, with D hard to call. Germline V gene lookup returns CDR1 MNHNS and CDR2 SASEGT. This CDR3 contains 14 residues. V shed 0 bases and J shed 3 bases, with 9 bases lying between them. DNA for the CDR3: TGTGCCAGCAGTGAAGCTCGCCAGATCTACGAGCAGTACTTC. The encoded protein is CASSEARQIYEQYF.

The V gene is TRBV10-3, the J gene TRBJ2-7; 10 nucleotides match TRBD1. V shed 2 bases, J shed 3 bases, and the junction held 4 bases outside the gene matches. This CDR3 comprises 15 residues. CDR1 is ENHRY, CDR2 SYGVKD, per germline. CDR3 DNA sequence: TGTGCCATCAGTGAGGGGACAGGGGAAGGCTACGAGCAGTACTTC. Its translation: CAISEGTGEGYEQYF.

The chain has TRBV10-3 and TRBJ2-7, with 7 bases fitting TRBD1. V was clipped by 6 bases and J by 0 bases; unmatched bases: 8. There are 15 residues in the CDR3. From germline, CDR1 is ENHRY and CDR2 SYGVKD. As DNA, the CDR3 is TGTGCCATCAGACCTACCGGGACAGCCTCCTACGAGCAGTACTTC. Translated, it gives CAIRPTGTASYEQYF.

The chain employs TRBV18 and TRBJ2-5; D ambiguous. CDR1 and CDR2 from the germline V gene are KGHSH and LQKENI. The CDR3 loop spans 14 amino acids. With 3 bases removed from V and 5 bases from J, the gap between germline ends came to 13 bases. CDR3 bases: TGTGCCAGCTCACCCTACTTCGGTGCCGAGACCCAGTACTTC. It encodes CASSPYFGAETQYF.

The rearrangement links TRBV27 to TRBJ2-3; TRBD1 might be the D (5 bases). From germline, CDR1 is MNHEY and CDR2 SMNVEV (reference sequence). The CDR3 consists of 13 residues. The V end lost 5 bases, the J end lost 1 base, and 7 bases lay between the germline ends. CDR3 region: CASSPRGTDTQYF. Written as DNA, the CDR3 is TGTGCCAGCAGTCCCAGGGGCACAGATACGCAGTATTTT.

The chain's CDR3 is CASSRENQPQHF. The CDR3, as DNA: TGTGCCAGCAGCAGGGAAAATCAGCCCCAGCATTTT. This chain links TRBV2 with TRBJ1-5; TRBD1 is a possible D gene (5 bases). V lost 6 bases and J lost 4, with 7 bases in between. CDR1 and CDR2 (germline): SNHLY, FYNNEI. This CDR3 spans 12 amino acids.

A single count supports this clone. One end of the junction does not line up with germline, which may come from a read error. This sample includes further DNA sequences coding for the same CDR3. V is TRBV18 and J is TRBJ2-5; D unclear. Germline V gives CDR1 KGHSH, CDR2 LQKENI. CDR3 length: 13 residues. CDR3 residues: CASSPPYQETQYF. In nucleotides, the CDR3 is TGTGCCAGCTCACCCCCGTACCAAGAGACTCAGTACTTC.

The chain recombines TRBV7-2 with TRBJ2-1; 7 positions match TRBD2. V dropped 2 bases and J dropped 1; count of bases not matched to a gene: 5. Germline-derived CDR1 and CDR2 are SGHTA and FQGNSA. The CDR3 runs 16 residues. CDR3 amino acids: CASSLLAGVSYNEQFF. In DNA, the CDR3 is TGTGCCAGCAGCTTACTGGCGGGAGTTTCCTACAATGAGCAGTTCTTC.

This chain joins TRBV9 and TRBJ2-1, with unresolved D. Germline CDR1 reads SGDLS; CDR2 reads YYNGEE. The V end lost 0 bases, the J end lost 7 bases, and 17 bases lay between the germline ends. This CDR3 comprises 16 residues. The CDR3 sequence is CASSVDPARGLNEQFF. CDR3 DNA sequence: TGTGCCAGCAGCGTAGATCCGGCTAGAGGTTTGAATGAGCAGTTCTTC.

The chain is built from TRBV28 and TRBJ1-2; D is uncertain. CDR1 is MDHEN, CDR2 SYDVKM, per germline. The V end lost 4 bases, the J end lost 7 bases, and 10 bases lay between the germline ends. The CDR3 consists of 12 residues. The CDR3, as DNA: TGTGCCAGCAGTTCCGAGGGTTTTGGCTACACCTTC. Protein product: CASSSEGFGYTF.

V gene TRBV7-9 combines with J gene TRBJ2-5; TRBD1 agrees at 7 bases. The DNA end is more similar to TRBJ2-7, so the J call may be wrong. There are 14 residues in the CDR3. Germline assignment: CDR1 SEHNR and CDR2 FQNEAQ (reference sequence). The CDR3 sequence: CASSEQGTHYEQYF. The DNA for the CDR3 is TGTGCCAGCAGCGAACAGGGGACCCACTACGAGCAGTACTTC.

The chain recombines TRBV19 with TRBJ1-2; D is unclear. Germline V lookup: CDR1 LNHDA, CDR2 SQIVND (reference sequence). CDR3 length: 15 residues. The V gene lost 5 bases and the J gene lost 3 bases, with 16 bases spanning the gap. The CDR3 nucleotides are TGTGCCAGTAGTCGAGCATCTCGAGTAGACTATGGCTACACCTTC. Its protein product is CASSRASRVDYGYTF.

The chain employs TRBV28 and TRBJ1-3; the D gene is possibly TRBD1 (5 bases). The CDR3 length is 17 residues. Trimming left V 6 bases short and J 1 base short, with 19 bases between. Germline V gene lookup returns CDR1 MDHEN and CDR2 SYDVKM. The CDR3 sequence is CASSGAGGSPSGNTIYF. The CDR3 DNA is TGTGCCAGCAGCGGCGCCGGGGGTAGTCCTTCTGGAAACACCATATATTTT. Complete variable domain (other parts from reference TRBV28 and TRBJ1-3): DVKVTQSSRYLVKRTGEKVFLECVQDMDHENMFWYRQDPGLGLRLIYFSYDVKMKEKGDIPEGYSVSREKKERFSLILESASTNQTSMYLCASSGAGGSPSGNTIYFGEGSWLTVV.

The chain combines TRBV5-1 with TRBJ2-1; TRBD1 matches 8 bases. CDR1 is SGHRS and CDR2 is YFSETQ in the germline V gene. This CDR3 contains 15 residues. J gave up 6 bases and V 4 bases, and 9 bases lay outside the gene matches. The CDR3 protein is CASSTEDRVVNEQFF. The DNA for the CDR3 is TGCGCCAGCAGCACCGAGGACAGGGTAGTCAATGAGCAGTTCTTC.

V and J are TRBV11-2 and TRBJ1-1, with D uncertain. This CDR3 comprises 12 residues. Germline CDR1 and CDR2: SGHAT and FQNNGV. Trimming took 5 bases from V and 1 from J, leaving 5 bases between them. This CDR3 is CASSLRNTEAFF. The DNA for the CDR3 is TGTGCCAGCAGCCTCAGGAACACTGAAGCTTTCTTT.

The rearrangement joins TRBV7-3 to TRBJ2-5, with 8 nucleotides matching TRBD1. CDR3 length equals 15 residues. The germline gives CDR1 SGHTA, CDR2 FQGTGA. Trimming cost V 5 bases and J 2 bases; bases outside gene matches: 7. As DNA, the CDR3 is TGTGCCAGCAGCCCTACAGGGGGATGGCAAGAGACCCAGTACTTC. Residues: CASSPTGGWQETQYF.

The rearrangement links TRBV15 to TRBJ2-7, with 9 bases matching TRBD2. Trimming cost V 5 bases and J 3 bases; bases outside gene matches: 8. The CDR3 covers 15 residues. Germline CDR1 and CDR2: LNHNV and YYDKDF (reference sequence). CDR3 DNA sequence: TGTGCCACCAGCCAGGGAGCGGGAGGACGCTACGAGCAGTACTTC. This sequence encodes CATSQGAGGRYEQYF.

As DNA, the CDR3 is TGCGCCAGCAGCCAAGGTCCACAGGGTAGTACATACGGCTACACCTTC. This gives the protein CASSQGPQGSTYGYTF. V and J are TRBV4-1 and TRBJ1-2, with TRBD1 as a possible D gene (6 bases). Germline V lookup: CDR1 MGHRA, CDR2 YSYEKL. This CDR3 contains 16 residues. The V end was cut by 1 base, the J end by 8 bases, with 20 bases between.

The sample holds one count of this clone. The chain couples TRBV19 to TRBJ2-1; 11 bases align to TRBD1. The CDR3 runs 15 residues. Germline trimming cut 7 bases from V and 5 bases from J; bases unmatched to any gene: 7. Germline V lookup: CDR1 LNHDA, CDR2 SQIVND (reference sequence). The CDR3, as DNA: TGTGCCAGTAAGGAACGGGACAGGGGGGACAATGAGCAGTTCTTC. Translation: CASKERDRGDNEQFF. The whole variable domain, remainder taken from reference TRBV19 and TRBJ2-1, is DGGITQSPKYLFRKEGQNVTLSCEQNLNHDAMYWYRQDPGQGLRLIYYSQIVNDFQKGDIAEGYSVSREKKESFPLTVTSAQKNPTAFYLCASKERDRGDNEQFFGPGTRLTVL.

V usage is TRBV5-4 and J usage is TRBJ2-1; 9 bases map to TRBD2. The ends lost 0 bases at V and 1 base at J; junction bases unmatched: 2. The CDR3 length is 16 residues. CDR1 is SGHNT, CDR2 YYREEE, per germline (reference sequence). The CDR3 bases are TGTGCCAGCAGCTTGGCTAGCGGGATATCCTACAATGAGCAGTTCTTC. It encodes CASSLASGISYNEQFF.